This T cell receptor beta chain originates from a study of vaccination and CD4 T cells after COVID-19. Sequenced with the Oncomine TCR Beta short-read assay was DNA taken from cultured CD4+ T cells. Someone extracted genomic DNA from cultured CD4+ T cells. One entry per CDR3 protein results from TCRdb running MiXCR on the PCR reads. The table records around 13,000 distinct CDR3 sequences, 40% to 60% of them present only once. From germline, CDR1 is MGHDK and CDR2 SYGVNS. Trimming cost V 8 bases and J 0 bases; bases outside gene matches: 4. The CDR3 has 14 amino acids. Concerning this clonotype itself: Its antigen is not known.

Treatment denoted: approximately nine-day PBMC culture with coronavirus spike peptide pools or control peptides (ViraFEST assay). The J gene is TRBJ2-1, the V gene TRBV25-1, with TRBD1 matching 7 bases. The TCR sequence derives from a human donor who had recovered from COVID-19. Sequenced material: CD4+ T cells from blood, cultured in vitro. This chain's CDR3 is CASATGSSYNEQFF. The CDR3, as DNA: TGTGCCAGCGCGACAGGGTCCTCCTACAATGAGCAGTTCTTC.